This section outlines one T cell receptor beta chain sequence together with its context. The sample belongs to a study of blood T cell repertoires in COVID-19. Looking at the study overall: Acute and convalescent COVID-19 specimens originated in the United States, Italy and Spain. In each case, the material was cDNA or gDNA derived from T cells, B-cell-depleted T cells, or PBMCs.

Per the original data handling: Quantification of nucleated cells was approximated via reference gene primer amplification. Clones were sequenced by immunoSEQ multiplex PCR, and TCRdb holds only the in-frame ones, with some missing. V and J calls and clone size follow that table, whereas D and trimming were derived from the DNA. The repertoire includes about 230,000 clones, around 78% of them detected once, and just over 2.5% sits in the top ten. The germline CDR1 and CDR2 sequences are LGHDT and YNNKEL (reference sequence). V lost 2 bases to trimming and J lost 6 bases, with 13 bases between them. The CDR3 totals 15 residues.

The sequencing input was peripheral blood. The origin of this receptor is an older woman with active or convalescent COVID-19. The V call is TRBV3-1 (or the pseudogene TRBV3-2), the J call TRBJ2-2, with TRBD2 as a possible D gene (5 bases). In DNA, the CDR3 is TGTGCCAGCAGCCAACTTATAGGAGGTTCCGGGGAGCTGTTTTTT. This translates into CASSQLIGGSGELFF.